Shown below are 26 T cell receptor beta chains from a single sample sequenced in a study of cytomegalovirus exposure and HLA in healthy donors. Assay used: immunoSEQ multiplex PCR; TCRdb lists only in-frame clones, some missing. The top ten clones hold roughly 4.7% of a sample with tens of thousands of clones, around 96% of them seen once. Sequenced sample: PBMCs. Receptors were obtained from a woman in her late teens or twenties in good health and CMV-seropositive.

The CDR3 spells CASSSRALGGETQYF. The DNA for the CDR3 is TGTGCCAGCAGCTCCCGGGCCCTGGGAGGGGAGACCCAGTACTTC. The chain is built from TRBV5-6 and TRBJ2-5, with TRBD2 identical over 7 bases. Germline loops: CDR1 SGHDT, CDR2 YYEEEE. The V gene end was trimmed by 3 bases and the J gene end by 5 bases; junction bases not matched to a gene: 10. The CDR3 length is 15 residues. Using reference TRBV5-6 and TRBJ2-5 for the parts outside the CDR3, the full variable domain is DAGVTQSPTHLIKTRGQQVTLRCSPKSGHDTVSWYQQALGQGPQFIFQYYEEEERQRGNFPDRFSGHQFPNYSSELNVNALLLGDSALYLCASSSRALGGETQYFGPGTRLLVL.

A remark on this clone: The CDR3 carries no conserved terminal phenylalanine or tryptophan, so it likely arises from a read error. The chain recombines TRBV29-1 with TRBJ1-1; 7 bases agree with TRBD1. The CDR3 loop spans 12 amino acids. The germline gives CDR1 SQVTM, CDR2 ANQGSEA. Trimming took 4 bases from V and 5 from J; bases not matched to a gene: 4. This CDR3 reads CSVGQGRTEAFL. DNA for the CDR3: TGCAGCGTTGGACAGGGAAGGACTGAAGCTTTCCTT.

CDR3 nucleotide sequence: TGTGCCAGCAGCTTATACCGACAGGGTTCTTACTACGAGCAGTACTTC. It codes for CASSLYRQGSYYEQYF. This chain connects TRBV5-6 to TRBJ2-7; TRBD1 matches at 7 bases. V gave up 2 bases and J gave up 3 bases; unmatched junction bases: 11. This CDR3 region has 16 residues. Germline V gene lookup returns CDR1 SGHDT and CDR2 YYEEEE. Supplemented by reference TRBV5-6 and TRBJ2-7, the full variable domain reads DAGVTQSPTHLIKTRGQQVTLRCSPKSGHDTVSWYQQALGQGPQFIFQYYEEEERQRGNFPDRFSGHQFPNYSSELNVNALLLGDSALYLCASSLYRQGSYYEQYFGPGTRLTVT.

This sequence joins TRBV19 and TRBJ2-7, with 12 bases lining up with TRBD2. Trimming removed 9 bases from V and 2 bases from J; junction bases left unmatched: 5. The CDR3 sequence is 14 residues long. Germline V gene lookup returns CDR1 LNHDA and CDR2 SQIVND (reference sequence). CDR3 residues: CASRGTSGPYEQYF. CDR3 in DNA: TGTGCCAGCCGGGGGACTAGCGGGCCCTACGAGCAGTACTTC.

This rearrangement joins TRBV4-3 to TRBJ2-4, with 7 nucleotides matching TRBD1. The CDR3 is made up of 16 amino acids. V shed 3 bases and J 1 base; nucleotides not matched to a gene: 6. Germline V gene data show CDR1 as LGHNA and CDR2 as YSLEER. CDR3 protein: CASSQGHRGAKNIQYF. The CDR3 DNA is TGCGCCAGCAGCCAGGGCCACAGGGGCGCCAAAAACATTCAGTACTTC.

The DNA of the CDR3 is TGTGCCATCAGGGCACAGGGATATAGCTACAATGAGCAGTTCTTC. Protein product: CAIRAQGYSYNEQFF. V and J are TRBV10-3 and TRBJ2-1, with TRBD1 as a possible D gene (6 bases). Deletions cut 6 bases from V and 3 bases from J, with 15 bases between. Germline V lookup: CDR1 ENHRY, CDR2 SYGVKD. The CDR3 length is 15 residues.

A single count supports this clone. The chain recombines TRBV7-3 with TRBJ2-2; 7 positions match TRBD2. The germline gives CDR1 SGHTA, CDR2 FQGTGA. Trimming took 2 bases from V and 1 from J; bases not matched to a gene: 13. The CDR3 has 19 residues. The CDR3 DNA is TGTGCCAGCAGCTTATTTCCCCCGCCAGCGGGGATGAACACCGGGGAGCTGTTTTTT. Encoded protein: CASSLFPPPAGMNTGELFF.

This chain uses TRBV19 with TRBJ2-3, with D hard to call. This CDR3 has 14 residues. V shed 4 bases and J shed 0 bases, with 8 bases lying between them. Germline V gene sequence: CDR1 LNHDA, CDR2 SQIVND (reference sequence). The CDR3 here is CASSTESSTDTQYF. Here the CDR3 DNA reads TGTGCCAGTAGTACAGAGTCTAGCACAGATACGCAGTATTTT.

The V call is TRBV9, the J call TRBJ2-7; 14 nucleotides agree with TRBD2. The V and J ends lost 4 bases and 4 bases, in that order; junction bases with no gene match: 7. Germline lookup yields CDR1 SGDLS and CDR2 YYNGEE. CDR3 length: 16 amino acids. The CDR3 region has the DNA TGTGCCAGCAGCAAAGGGACTAGCGGGAGCATATACGAGCAGTACTTC. Translating gives CASSKGTSGSIYEQYF.

The rearrangement uses TRBV1 and TRBJ2-3; the DNA was not used to check the table's D call, TRBD2. TRBV1 is a listed pseudogene. The CDR3 covers 15 residues. The CDR3 loop is CTSSQFRESPDTQYF. The CDR3 DNA is TGCACCAGCAGCCAATTCCGGGAGTCCCCAGATACGCAGTATTTT.

The chain links TRBV27 to TRBJ2-5; D is unclear. Germline CDR1 reads MNHEY; CDR2 reads SMNVEV (reference sequence). The CDR3 spans 13 residues. V shed 2 bases and J shed 5 bases, with 9 bases lying between them. The CDR3 loop reads CASSLNFRETQYF. The CDR3 nucleotides read TGTGCCAGCAGTTTAAACTTTCGGGAGACCCAGTACTTC.

J is TRBJ2-7 and V is TRBV5-1; weak D call: TRBD1 (6 bases). The V gene's germline CDR1 is SGHRS and CDR2 YFSETQ. The V end was cut by 4 bases, the J end by 3 bases, with 17 bases between. The CDR3 loop spans 15 amino acids. This CDR3 reads CASSMRSQGGYEQYF. The CDR3 DNA reads TGCGCCAGCAGCATGAGGTCACAGGGCGGCTACGAGCAGTACTTC. The whole variable domain, remainder taken from reference TRBV5-1 and TRBJ2-7, is KAGVTQTPRYLIKTRGQQVTLSCSPISGHRSVSWYQQTPGQGLQFLFEYFSETQRNKGNFPGRFSGRQFSNSRSEMNVSTLELGDSALYLCASSMRSQGGYEQYFGPGTRLTVT.

The chain carries TRBV27 and TRBJ2-1, with D tentatively TRBD1 (6 bases). CDR1 is MNHEY and CDR2 is SMNVEV in the germline V gene (reference sequence). This CDR3 contains 15 residues. Trimming removed 4 bases from V and 4 bases from J, with 14 bases in between. CDR3 nucleotides: TGTGCCAGCAGTTCACTGGACAGTCGGTACAATGAGCAGTTCTTC. Translating it yields CASSSLDSRYNEQFF.

This chain's CDR3 is CASGAPSQPGANVLTF. The CDR3 DNA reads TGTGCCAGCGGAGCTCCGTCGCAGCCTGGGGCCAACGTCCTGACTTTC. This chain joins TRBV27 and TRBJ2-6; D not certain. The ends were cut back, 8 bases at V and 2 bases at J, with 16 bases in the middle. From germline, CDR1 is MNHEY and CDR2 SMNVEV (reference sequence). The CDR3 covers 16 residues.

The chain uses TRBV5-1 and TRBJ2-1, with 15 bases matching TRBD2. The CDR3 is 20 amino acids. Trimming cost V 4 bases and J 0 bases; bases outside gene matches: 11. The germline V gene encodes CDR1 SGHRS and CDR2 YFSETQ. The CDR3 is CASSKGLAGGPASSYNEQFF. In DNA form, the CDR3 reads TGCGCCAGCAGCAAGGGACTAGCGGGAGGTCCGGCTAGCTCCTACAATGAGCAGTTCTTC.

The rearrangement links TRBV28 to TRBJ1-2; 8 positions agree with TRBD1. Unmatched junction bases numbered 6, after V lost 6 bases and J lost 6 bases. Germline assignment: CDR1 MDHEN and CDR2 SYDVKM. This CDR3 is built from 13 residues. DNA for the CDR3: TGTGCCAGCAGCTCGGACAGGGTGAATGGCTACACCTTC. Translated, it gives CASSSDRVNGYTF.

Written as DNA, the CDR3 is TGTGCCAGTAGTGCCCGGGACAGGGATCTGGGTGAGCAGTTCTTC. Protein product: CASSARDRDLGEQFF. The V and J genes are TRBV19 and TRBJ2-1, with TRBD1 identical over 9 bases. CDR1 and CDR2 (germline): LNHDA, SQIVND (reference sequence). This CDR3 has 15 amino acids. V lost 5 bases to trimming and J lost 9 bases; unmatched junction nucleotides: 11.

J is TRBJ2-3 and V is TRBV9; D uncertain. The V gene lost 0 bases and the J gene lost 2 bases, with 10 bases spanning the gap. Germline loops: CDR1 SGDLS, CDR2 YYNGEE. CDR3 length equals 15 residues. The CDR3, as DNA: TGTGCCAGCAGCGTAGCCCCAGTTATCACAGATACGCAGTATTTT. Amino acids: CASSVAPVITDTQYF.

The chain combines TRBV27 with TRBJ2-3, with 7 bases lining up with TRBD1. Germline-derived CDR1 and CDR2 are MNHEY and SMNVEV (reference sequence). The CDR3 has 14 amino acids. J gave up 5 bases and V 10 bases, and 12 bases lay outside the gene matches. CDR3 nucleotides: TGTGCCACCCGGTTGGCAGGGGGTTTAGATACGCAGTATTTT. Its protein is CATRLAGGLDTQYF.

The rearrangement uses TRBV4-3 and TRBJ2-2; D is ambiguous. V lost 0 bases and J lost 0, with 5 bases in between. The V gene's germline CDR1 is LGHNA and CDR2 YSLEER. There are 15 residues in the CDR3. CDR3 sequence reads: CASSQDRANTGELFF. The CDR3 coding sequence is TGCGCCAGCAGCCAAGATCGTGCGAACACCGGGGAGCTGTTTTTT.

This clone was seen a single time. The chain links TRBV5-4 to TRBJ1-2, with 7 bases aligning to TRBD1. The trim removed 5 bases at V and 4 bases at J, leaving 8 bases unmatched. CDR3 size: 14 residues. CDR1 and CDR2 (germline): SGHNT, YYREEE (reference sequence). The CDR3 DNA sequence: TGTGCCAGCAGTTCCGGGACAGAGACCTATGGCTACACCTTC. Amino acid sequence: CASSSGTETYGYTF.

The chain is built from TRBV27 and TRBJ1-2; D remains unclear. Germline V gene lookup returns CDR1 MNHEY and CDR2 SMNVEV (reference sequence). The CDR3 sequence is 14 residues long. V was trimmed by 6 bases and J by 9 bases, leaving 20 bases between them. The DNA for the CDR3 is TGTGCCAGCAGCAGTACAAGGGAGGGTAATAGCTACACCTTC. This encodes CASSSTREGNSYTF.

This clone came up once. The chain uses TRBV6-4 and TRBJ2-2, with TRBD1 matching 7 bases. V lost 3 bases, J lost 4 bases, and 2 bases stayed unmatched. Germline values: CDR1 MRHNA, CDR2 SNTAGT. The CDR3 has 14 residues. In nucleotides, the CDR3 is TGTGCCAGCAGTGAATCAGGGGGCACCGGGGAGCTGTTTTTT. It yields the protein CASSESGGTGELFF.

The chain recombines TRBV7-3 with TRBJ2-1, with 9 bases matching TRBD1. Trimming took 5 bases from V and 0 from J; bases not matched to a gene: 2. Germline V gives CDR1 SGHTA, CDR2 FQGTGA. CDR3 size: 15 residues. This CDR3 is CASSQTGGSYNEQFF. The CDR3, as DNA: TGTGCCAGCAGCCAGACAGGGGGCTCCTACAATGAGCAGTTCTTC.

The chain has TRBV27 and TRBJ1-1; D is ambiguous. V was clipped by 2 bases and J by 8 bases, with 15 bases between them. The CDR3 runs to 14 residues. CDR1 MNHEY and CDR2 SMNVEV come from the germline V gene (reference sequence). CDR3 region: CASSLIDGGGEAFF. The CDR3 bases are TGTGCCAGCAGTTTAATAGATGGAGGAGGGGAAGCTTTCTTT.

This chain connects TRBV6-1 to TRBJ2-1; TRBD1 is a possible D gene (6 bases). The CDR3 is 13 residues long. V was cut by 5 bases and J by 10 bases, with 15 bases left in between. Looked up from germline, CDR1 is MNHNS and CDR2 is SASEGT. This CDR3 is CASSQRKDSEQFF. CDR3 DNA: TGTGCCAGCAGTCAAAGAAAGGACAGCGAGCAGTTCTTC.